This passage covers 14 T cell receptor beta chains from one sample sequenced in a study of CD8+ T cells in alopecia areata. Sequencing used cDNA as its template, made by extracting RNA and reverse transcribing it. Measured with immunoSEQ multiplex PCR; TCRdb has only the in-frame clones, and not every one. The sample records roughly 20,000 clones, less than 70% being singletons. Peripheral blood and lesional scalp punch biopsies were taken from alopecia areata patients. The sequenced sample was skin, obtained at week 0. These receptors were collected from a human donor with alopecia areata.

The chain recombines TRBV4-1 with TRBJ2-3; 9 bases align to TRBD2. This CDR3 comprises 17 residues. Germline V gene lookup returns CDR1 MGHRA and CDR2 YSYEKL. Losses at the gene ends were 1 base for V and 3 bases for J; bases not matched to a gene: 8. Written as DNA, the CDR3 is TGCGCCAGCAGCCAAGGACGGCGGGGGGGTGGAACAGATACGCAGTATTTT. This sequence encodes CASSQGRRGGGTDTQYF.

The chain has TRBV7-2 and TRBJ2-5; tentatively, D is TRBD1 (5 bases). V was pared by 5 bases and J by 5 bases, with 27 bases between. The V gene's germline CDR1 is SGHTA and CDR2 FQGNSA. The CDR3 has 18 amino acids. CDR3 region: CASSLSTLGQVFAETQYF. CDR3 sequence (DNA): TGTGCCAGCAGCCTCTCCACCCTGGGGCAGGTTTTCGCGGAGACCCAGTACTTC.

This rearrangement joins TRBV4-1 to TRBJ1-4; TRBD1 might be the D (6 bases). V was shortened by 3 bases and J by 2 bases, with 13 bases between the two germline ends. The length of the CDR3 is 16 residues. CDR1 MGHRA and CDR2 YSYEKL come from the germline V gene. CDR3 protein: CASSQGQGRTNEKLFF. CDR3 nucleotide sequence: TGCGCCAGCAGCCAGGGCCAGGGGCGGACTAATGAAAAACTGTTTTTT.

This clone is a singleton in its sample. The chain has TRBV28 and TRBJ1-1; the D gene is possibly TRBD1 (5 bases). V gave up 7 bases and J gave up 0 bases, with 18 bases separating them. CDR1 and CDR2 (germline): MDHEN, SYDVKM. The CDR3 spans 16 residues. CDR3 in amino acids: CASTVGPILMNTEAFF. CDR3 coding DNA: TGTGCCAGCACCGTGGGACCGATACTTATGAACACTGAAGCTTTCTTT.

The V call is TRBV7-2, the J call TRBJ2-2; a possible D gene is TRBD2 (5 bases). This CDR3 has 15 residues. The V end lost 3 bases, the J end lost 4 bases, and 12 bases lay between the germline ends. Germline CDR1 SGHTA, CDR2 FQGNSA. The CDR3 DNA follows: TGTGCCAGCAGCTTTGGAGGAGGAGGCACCGGGGAGCTGTTTTTT. Its protein is CASSFGGGGTGELFF.

The V call is TRBV11-3, the J call TRBJ1-1; D possibly corresponds to TRBD1 (5 bases). The CDR3 extends over 14 amino acids. V shed 1 base and J shed 7 bases, with 13 bases lying between them. Germline V gene sequence: CDR1 SGHNT, CDR2 YENEEA. The CDR3 bases are TGTGCCAGCAGCTTAGGGGGACCGTCCGGTGAAGCTTTCTTT. As protein: CASSLGGPSGEAFF.

This CDR3 is CASRVGGLKNTEAFF. The CDR3 DNA reads TGTGCCAGCAGGGTGGGGGGGCTCAAGAACACTGAAGCTTTCTTT. This rearrangement joins TRBV7-9 to TRBJ1-1, with D possibly TRBD1 on 6 matching bases. V was pared by 6 bases and J by 1 base, with 15 bases between. The CDR3 contains 15 residues. Germline V gene data show CDR1 as SEHNR and CDR2 as FQNEAQ (reference sequence).

This clone was found a few times. This chain links TRBV4-3 with TRBJ1-2; 9 bases align to TRBD1. Germline CDR1 and CDR2: LGHNA and YSLEER. This CDR3 has 16 amino acids. V shed 0 bases and J 7 bases; nucleotides not matched to a gene: 9. CDR3 protein: CASSQEPGTGSGGYTF. The CDR3, as DNA: TGCGCCAGCAGCCAAGAACCCGGGACAGGGTCTGGTGGCTACACCTTC.

The V call is TRBV7-2, the J call TRBJ2-1; possibly TRBD2 for D (5 bases). CDR3 length equals 16 residues. V lost 5 bases and J 3 bases, leaving 17 bases between the germline ends. CDR1 and CDR2 from the germline V gene are SGHTA and FQGNSA. The DNA for the CDR3 is TGTGCCAGCAGCGGGTGGAGCGGAGAGGACTACAATGAGCAGTTCTTC. This sequence encodes CASSGWSGEDYNEQFF.

V and J are TRBV5-8 and TRBJ1-4, with TRBD1 as a possible D gene (6 bases). CDR1 is SGHTS and CDR2 is YDEGEE in the germline V gene. The CDR3 covers 17 residues. V was clipped by 3 bases and J by 5 bases, with 20 bases between them. CDR3 nucleotide sequence: TGTGCCAGCAGCTCCCTCTTTGGGGGGGCGCCGAATGAAAAACTGTTTTTT. Encoded protein: CASSSLFGGAPNEKLFF. Complete variable domain (other parts from reference TRBV5-8 and TRBJ1-4): EAGVTQSPTHLIKTRGQQATLRCSPISGHTSVYWYQQALGLGLQFLLWYDEGEERNRGNFPPRFSGRQFPNYSSELNVNALELEDSALYLCASSSLFGGAPNEKLFFGSGTQLSVL.

The chain couples TRBV4-2 to TRBJ2-3; 13 positions agree with TRBD2. V was pared by 2 bases and J by 6 bases, with 14 bases of the junction left unmatched. Germline V gene lookup returns CDR1 LGHNA and CDR2 YNFKEQ. The CDR3 has 19 residues. Written as DNA, the CDR3 is TGTGCCAGCAGCCAAACCCCTGGACTAGCGGGGGCCTTTCGGGATACGCAGTATTTT. Residues: CASSQTPGLAGAFRDTQYF.

This clone was counted once. This chain connects TRBV6-1 to TRBJ1-6; D possibly corresponds to TRBD1 (5 bases). The V end was cut by 1 base, the J end by 0 bases, with 10 bases between. CDR3 length equals 17 residues. Germline V gene data show CDR1 as MNHNS and CDR2 as SASEGT. The CDR3 is CASSEDGGSSYNSPLHF. The DNA for the CDR3 is TGTGCCAGCAGTGAAGATGGGGGGAGCTCCTATAATTCACCCCTCCACTTT.

This chain uses TRBV7-9 with TRBJ1-1; D call uncertain. Germline values: CDR1 SEHNR, CDR2 FQNEAQ (reference sequence). This CDR3 contains 13 residues. V was clipped by 6 bases and J by 6 bases, with 14 bases between them. CDR3 in amino acids: CASSFGLAAEAFF. CDR3 in DNA: TGTGCCAGCAGTTTTGGGTTAGCGGCTGAAGCTTTCTTT.

The J gene is TRBJ1-3, the V gene TRBV7-6, with 9 bases lining up with TRBD1. Germline values: CDR1 SGHVS, CDR2 FNYEAQ. The CDR3 has 16 amino acids. The V gene end was trimmed by 4 bases and the J gene end by 4 bases; junction bases not matched to a gene: 8. The CDR3: CASSYLGDREGNTIYF. The CDR3, as DNA: TGTGCCAGCAGCTACCTTGGGGACAGGGAAGGAAACACCATATATTTT.